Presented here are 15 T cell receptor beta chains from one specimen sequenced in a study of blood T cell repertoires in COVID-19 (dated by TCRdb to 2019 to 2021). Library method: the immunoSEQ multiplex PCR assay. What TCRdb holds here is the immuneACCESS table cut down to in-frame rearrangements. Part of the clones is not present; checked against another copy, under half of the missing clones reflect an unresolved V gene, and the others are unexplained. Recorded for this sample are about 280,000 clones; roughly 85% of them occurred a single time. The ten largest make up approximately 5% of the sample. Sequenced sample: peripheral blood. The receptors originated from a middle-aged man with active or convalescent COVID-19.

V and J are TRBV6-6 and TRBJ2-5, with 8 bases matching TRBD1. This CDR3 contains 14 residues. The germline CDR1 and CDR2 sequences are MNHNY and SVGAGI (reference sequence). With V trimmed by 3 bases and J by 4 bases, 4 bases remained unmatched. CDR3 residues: CASSYLDRAETQYF. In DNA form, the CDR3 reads TGTGCCAGCAGTTATCTGGACAGGGCAGAGACCCAGTACTTC.

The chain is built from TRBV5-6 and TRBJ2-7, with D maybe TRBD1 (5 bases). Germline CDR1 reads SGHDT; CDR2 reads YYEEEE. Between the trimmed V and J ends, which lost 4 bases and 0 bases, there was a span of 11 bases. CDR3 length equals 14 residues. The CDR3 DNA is TGTGCCAGCAGCCCTGCTGGGGCCTCCTACGAGCAGTACTTC. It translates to CASSPAGASYEQYF.

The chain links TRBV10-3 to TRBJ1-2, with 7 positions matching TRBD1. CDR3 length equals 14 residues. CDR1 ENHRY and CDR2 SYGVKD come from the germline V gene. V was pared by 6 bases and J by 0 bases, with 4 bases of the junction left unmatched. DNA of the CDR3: TGTGCCATCAGGCAGGGGGAAGCTAACTATGGCTACACCTTC. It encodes CAIRQGEANYGYTF.

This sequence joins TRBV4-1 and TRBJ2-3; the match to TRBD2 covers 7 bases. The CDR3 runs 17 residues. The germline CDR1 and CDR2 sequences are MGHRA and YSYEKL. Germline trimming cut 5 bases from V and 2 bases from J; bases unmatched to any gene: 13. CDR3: CASSFRGVGGSTDTQYF. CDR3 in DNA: TGCGCCAGCAGCTTTCGCGGAGTGGGGGGGTCCACAGATACGCAGTATTTT.

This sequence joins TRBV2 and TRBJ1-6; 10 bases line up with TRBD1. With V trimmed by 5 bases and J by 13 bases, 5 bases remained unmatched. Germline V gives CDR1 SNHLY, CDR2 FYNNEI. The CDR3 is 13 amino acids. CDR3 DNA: TGTGCCAGCAGTCTGGACAGGGGGAATCCCCTCCACTTT. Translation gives CASSLDRGNPLHF.

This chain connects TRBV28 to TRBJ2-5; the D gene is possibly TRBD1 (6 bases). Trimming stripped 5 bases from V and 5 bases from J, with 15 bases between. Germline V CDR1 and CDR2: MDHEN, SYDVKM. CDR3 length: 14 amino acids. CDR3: CASSPAGVVETQYF. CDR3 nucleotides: TGTGCCAGCAGTCCCGCAGGGGTCGTGGAGACCCAGTACTTC. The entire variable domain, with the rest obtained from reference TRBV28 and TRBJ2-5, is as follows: DVKVTQSSRYLVKRTGEKVFLECVQDMDHENMFWYRQDPGLGLRLIYFSYDVKMKEKGDIPEGYSVSREKKERFSLILESASTNQTSMYLCASSPAGVVETQYFGPGTRLLVL.

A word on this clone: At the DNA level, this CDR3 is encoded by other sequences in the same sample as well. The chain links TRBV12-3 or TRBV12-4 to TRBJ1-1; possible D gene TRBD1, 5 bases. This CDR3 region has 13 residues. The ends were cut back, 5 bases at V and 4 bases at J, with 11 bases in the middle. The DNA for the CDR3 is TGTGCCAGCAGTCCTAGGGGCGGCACTGAAGCTTTCTTT. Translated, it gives CASSPRGGTEAFF.

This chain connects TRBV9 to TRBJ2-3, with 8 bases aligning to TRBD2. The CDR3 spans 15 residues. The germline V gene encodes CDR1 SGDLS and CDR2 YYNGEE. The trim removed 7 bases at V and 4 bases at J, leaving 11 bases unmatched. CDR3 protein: CASGSGAGVSDTQYF. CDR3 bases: TGTGCCAGCGGGAGCGGAGCGGGAGTTTCAGATACGCAGTATTTT.

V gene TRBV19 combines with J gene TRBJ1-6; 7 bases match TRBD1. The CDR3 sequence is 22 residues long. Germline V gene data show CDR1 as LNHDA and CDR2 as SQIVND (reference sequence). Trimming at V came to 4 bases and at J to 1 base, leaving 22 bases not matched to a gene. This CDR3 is CASSTDSQGQIGPWSYNSPLHF. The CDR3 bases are TGTGCCAGTAGTACCGACTCCCAGGGACAGATTGGCCCGTGGTCCTATAATTCACCCCTCCACTTT. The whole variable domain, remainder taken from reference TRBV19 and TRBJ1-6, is DGGITQSPKYLFRKEGQNVTLSCEQNLNHDAMYWYRQDPGQGLRLIYYSQIVNDFQKGDIAEGYSVSREKKESFPLTVTSAQKNPTAFYLCASSTDSQGQIGPWSYNSPLHFGNGTRLTVT.

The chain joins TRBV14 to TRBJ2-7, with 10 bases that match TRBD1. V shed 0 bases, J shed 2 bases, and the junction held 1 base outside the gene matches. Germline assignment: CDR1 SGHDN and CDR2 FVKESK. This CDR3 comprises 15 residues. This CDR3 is CASSQEGQGPYEQYF. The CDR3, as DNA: TGTGCCAGCAGCCAAGAGGGACAGGGGCCCTACGAGCAGTACTTC.

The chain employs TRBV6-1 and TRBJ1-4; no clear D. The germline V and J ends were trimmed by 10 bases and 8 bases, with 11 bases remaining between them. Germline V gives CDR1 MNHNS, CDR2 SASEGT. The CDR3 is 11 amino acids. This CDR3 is CATAGGEKLFF. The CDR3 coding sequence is TGTGCCACCGCCGGCGGGGAAAAACTGTTTTTT.

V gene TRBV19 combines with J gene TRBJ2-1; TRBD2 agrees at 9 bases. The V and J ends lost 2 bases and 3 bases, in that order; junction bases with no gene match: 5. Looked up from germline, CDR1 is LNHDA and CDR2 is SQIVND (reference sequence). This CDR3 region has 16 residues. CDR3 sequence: CASSIRPAGGYNEQFF. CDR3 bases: TGTGCCAGTAGTATAAGGCCAGCGGGAGGCTACAATGAGCAGTTCTTC.

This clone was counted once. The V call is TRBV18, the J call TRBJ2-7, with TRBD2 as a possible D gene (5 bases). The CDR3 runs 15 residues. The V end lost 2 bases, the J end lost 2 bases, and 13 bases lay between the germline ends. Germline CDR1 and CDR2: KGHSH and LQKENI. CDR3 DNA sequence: TGTGCCAGCTCACCATCCGGGATAGGTGCCTACGAGCAGTACTTC. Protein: CASSPSGIGAYEQYF.

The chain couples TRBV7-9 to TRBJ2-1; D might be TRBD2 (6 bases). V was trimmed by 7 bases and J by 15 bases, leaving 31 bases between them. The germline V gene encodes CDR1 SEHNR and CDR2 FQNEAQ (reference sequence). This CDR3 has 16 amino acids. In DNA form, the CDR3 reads TGTGCCAGCACCCACTTTTCCGGGACTCTCGAGCTGGGGGGGTTCTTC. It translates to CASTHFSGTLELGGFF.

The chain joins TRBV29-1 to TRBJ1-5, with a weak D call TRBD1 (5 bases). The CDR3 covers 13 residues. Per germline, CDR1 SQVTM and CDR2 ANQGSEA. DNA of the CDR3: TGCAGTGTCGGGCGGGGGGGCAATCAGCCCCAGCATTTT. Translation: CSVGRGGNQPQHF. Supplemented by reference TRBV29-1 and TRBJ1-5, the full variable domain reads SAVISQKPSRDICQRGTSLTIQCQVDSQVTMMFWYRQQPGQSLTLIATANQGSEATYESGFVIDKFPISRPNLTFSTLTVSNMSPEDSSIYLCSVGRGGNQPQHFGDGTRLSIL.